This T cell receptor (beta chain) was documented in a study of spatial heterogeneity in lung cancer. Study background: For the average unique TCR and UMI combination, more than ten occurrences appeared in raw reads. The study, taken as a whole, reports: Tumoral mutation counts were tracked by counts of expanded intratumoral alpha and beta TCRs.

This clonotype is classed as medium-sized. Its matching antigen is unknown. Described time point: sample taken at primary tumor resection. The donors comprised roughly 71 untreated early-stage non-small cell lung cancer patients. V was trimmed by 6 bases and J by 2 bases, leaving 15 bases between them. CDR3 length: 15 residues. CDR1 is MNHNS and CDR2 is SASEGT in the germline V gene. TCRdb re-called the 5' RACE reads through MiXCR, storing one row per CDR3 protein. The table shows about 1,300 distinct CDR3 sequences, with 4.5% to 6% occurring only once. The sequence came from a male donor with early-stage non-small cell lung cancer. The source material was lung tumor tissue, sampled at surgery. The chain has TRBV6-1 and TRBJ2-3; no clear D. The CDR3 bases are TGTGCCAGCAGGTATTCGCTGATCAACACAGATACGCAGTATTTT. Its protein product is CASRYSLINTDTQYF.